Sequencing of this T cell receptor beta chain was carried out in a study of cytomegalovirus exposure and HLA in healthy donors. PCR amplification relied on 60 Vbeta primers (plus 13 Jbeta primers). The repertoire was sequenced with immunoSEQ multiplex PCR; TCRdb's copy has only in-frame clones and lacks some. The sample has around 210,000 clones, around 75% seen once. The length of the CDR3 is 13 residues. Per the germline V gene, CDR1 is SGHNT and CDR2 is YENEEA. Trimming stripped 5 bases from V and 3 bases from J, with 10 bases between. Sequenced input: PBMCs. The chain recombines TRBV11-3 with TRBJ2-5; D unresolved. The receptor was isolated from a male donor in good health and CMV-seropositive. For the CDR3, the DNA is TGTGCCAGCAGCGTCAAACGGGAAGAGACCCAGTACTTC. Translated, it gives CASSVKREETQYF. The full variable domain, rest sourced from reference TRBV11-3 and TRBJ2-5, is EAGVVQSPRYKIIEKKQPVAFWCNPISGHNTLYWYLQNLGQGPELLIRYENEEAVDDSQLPKDRFSAERLKGVDSTLKIQPAELGDSAVYLCASSVKREETQYFGPGTRLLVL.